This T cell receptor beta chain comes out of a study of CD8+ T cells in alopecia areata. Regarding this clone: What it binds is not known.

Overall study findings and caveats: TCRs were shared less clearly across patients than in mice, possibly for HLA-related reasons. Scalp clonality and expanded CD8+ clones among the top 100 showed significant decreases with tofacitinib.

RNA extraction and reverse transcription yielded cDNA as sequencing template. Sequenced by immunoSEQ multiplex PCR; TCRdb stores in-frame clones only, minus some. The profile shows some 180,000 clones, 40% to 55% of them singletons. Between the trimmed V and J ends, which lost 0 bases and 14 bases, there was a span of 14 bases. Germline CDR1 reads MNHEY; CDR2 reads SMNVEV (reference sequence). This CDR3 is 13 amino acids long. Treatment in this sample: oral pan-JAK inhibitor, 5-10 mg twice daily. Lesional scalp punch biopsies and peripheral blood were collected from alopecia areata patients. This sequence joins TRBV27 and TRBJ1-5; D possibly corresponds to TRBD1 (5 bases). The specimen comprised CD8+ T cells sorted from blood, sampled around week 54, from a patient treated with tofacitinib. This receptor was identified in a human donor with alopecia areata. CDR3 residues: CASSLSVGTEKHF. Here the CDR3 DNA reads TGTGCCAGCAGTTTATCTGTTGGGACGGAAAAGCATTTT.